This paragraph reports one TCR beta chain. The antigen is undetermined. These data belong to a study of cytomegalovirus exposure and HLA in healthy donors. Whole-study findings and limits: The study recorded over 150 TCR beta chains that were cytomegalovirus-associated.

This CDR3 has 14 amino acids. Trimming stripped 5 bases from V and 4 bases from J, with 12 bases between. Germline V lookup: CDR1 LNHDA, CDR2 SQIVND (reference sequence). 13 Jbeta primers and 60 Vbeta primers were used for the PCR. The assay was immunoSEQ multiplex PCR, and TCRdb's table has in-frame clones only and misses some. The profile covers about 120,000 clones, with approximately 78% appearing a single time and 1.5% to 2% taken by the ten largest. The chain combines TRBV19 with TRBJ2-1; D gene ambiguous. Material for sequencing was PBMCs. This sequence was found in a man between 40 and 49 years old in good health and CMV-seronegative. Here the CDR3 reads CASSFRSGYNEQFF. The DNA for the CDR3 is TGTGCCAGTAGTTTCCGTTCCGGTTACAATGAGCAGTTCTTC. The variable domain in full, with the rest retrieved from reference TRBV19 and TRBJ2-1, is DGGITQSPKYLFRKEGQNVTLSCEQNLNHDAMYWYRQDPGQGLRLIYYSQIVNDFQKGDIAEGYSVSREKKESFPLTVTSAQKNPTAFYLCASSFRSGYNEQFFGPGTRLTVL.